The 29 T cell receptor beta chains listed next were all sequenced from one sample in a study of regulatory T cells in long-lasting Graves disease (dated by TCRdb to 2020 to 2023). Receptors were amplified or captured by multiplex PCR. Sequencing relied on an Illumina HiSeq 4000. To build TCR beta libraries, CDR3 regions were amplified by Arm-PCR using iRepertoire HTBI primers. The public sequencing data were trimmed at Q25 with fastp and processed into clonotypes with MiXCR by TCRdb, which kept only in-frame beta chains. Rows merge per CDR3 protein into single entries with the most common DNA and genes. A total of about 540,000 distinct CDR3 sequences appear in this sample, less than 15% of them only once. The top ten hold over 7.5% of the sample. The time point label, as the study defines it: newly diagnosed GD, antithyroid drugs for less than 3 months. For both TCR sequencing and RNA sequencing, RNA was extracted from PBMCs in TRIzol.

This same sample was also taken into another study, of T cells in Graves' hyperthyroidism and ophthalmopathy.

Specimen: peripheral blood mononuclear cells (PBMCs), collected at new diagnosis, from a patient treated with antithyroid drugs. Receptor source: a man aged 30 to 39 with Graves disease. Donor details come from another sample of the same person, matched by shared clones.

This clonotype was found many times. The genes are TRBV20-1 and TRBJ2-7; D gene unclear. V lost 0 bases to trimming and J lost 3 bases, with 9 bases between them. The CDR3 extends over 13 amino acids. Per germline, CDR1 DFQATT and CDR2 SNEGSKA (reference sequence). The CDR3 coding sequence is TGCAGTGCTAGAGATCGTCACCTCTACGAGCAGTACTTC. Translated: CSARDRHLYEQYF.

This clonotype was detected ten times or more. The V gene is TRBV6-1, the J gene TRBJ1-1; no firm D call. Per the germline V gene, CDR1 is MNHNS and CDR2 is SASEGT. V lost 4 bases to trimming and J lost 0 bases, with 6 bases between them. This CDR3 region has 13 residues. In DNA form, the CDR3 reads TGTGCCAGCAGTGGCCTGGTGAACACTGAAGCTTTCTTT. It is translated as CASSGLVNTEAFF.

This clonotype was detected many times. The CDR3 DNA reads as TGTGCCAGCAGTAGATCCAAAGGGCCCCTCCACTTT. Translating gives CASSRSKGPLHF. The chain couples TRBV6-1 to TRBJ1-6; D ambiguous. Germline assignment: CDR1 MNHNS and CDR2 SASEGT. The V and J ends lost 5 bases and 13 bases respectively, with 12 bases between them. The CDR3 sequence is 12 residues long.

This clonotype was recorded at least ten times. The chain uses TRBV7-3 and TRBJ2-7, with 7 bases lining up with TRBD2. CDR3 length equals 13 residues. J gave up 5 bases and V 2 bases, and 3 bases lay outside the gene matches. Germline V CDR1 and CDR2: SGHTA, FQGTGA. CDR3 nucleotides: TGTGCCAGCAGCTTACAGGGAGGGGACGAGCAGTACTTC. This codes for CASSLQGGDEQYF. Full variable domain (remainder filled in from reference TRBV7-3 and TRBJ2-7): GAGVSQTPSNKVTEKGKYVELRCDPISGHTALYWYRQSLGQGPEFLIYFQGTGAADDSGLPNDRFFAVRPEGSVSTLKIQRTERGDSAVYLCASSLQGGDEQYFGPGTRLTVT.

In its sample, this clonotype was seen many times. This chain links TRBV28 with TRBJ2-3; 7 bases agree with TRBD2. V was pared by 2 bases and J by 3 bases, with 5 bases of the junction left unmatched. CDR1 is MDHEN, CDR2 SYDVKM, per germline. The CDR3 covers 15 residues. The CDR3 loop reads CASSLSGIGTDTQYF. CDR3 DNA sequence: TGTGCCAGCAGTTTAAGCGGGATCGGTACAGATACGCAGTATTTT.

Of note for this clonotype: This may be a read error, as it is one base from a much larger clone. The rearrangement links TRBV7-9 to TRBJ2-3; D remains ambiguous. This CDR3 has 8 amino acids. The V end was cut by 5 bases, the J end by 11 bases, with 2 bases between. In germline, CDR1 is SEHNR, CDR2 FQNEAQ (reference sequence). The chain's CDR3 is CASSLQYF. The CDR3 nucleotides are TGTGCCAGCAGCCTGCAGTATTTT.

V and J are TRBV20-1 and TRBJ2-1, with 10 bases matching TRBD2. The CDR3 runs to 14 residues. From germline, CDR1 is DFQATT and CDR2 SNEGSKA (reference sequence). Trimming cost V 3 bases and J 7 bases; bases outside gene matches: 6. The CDR3 protein is CSASASTSGNEQFF. CDR3 DNA: TGCAGTGCTAGTGCCTCGACTAGCGGGAATGAGCAGTTCTTC.

This clonotype was counted only a few times. The chain recombines TRBV10-3 with TRBJ1-6, with 9 positions matching TRBD1. The V gene end was trimmed by 5 bases and the J gene end by 7 bases; junction bases not matched to a gene: 6. The CDR3 totals 15 residues. The germline V gene has CDR1 ENHRY and CDR2 SYGVKD. CDR3 in amino acids: CAISFSGTGNSPLHF. CDR3 in DNA: TGTGCCATCAGTTTCTCCGGGACAGGGAATTCACCCCTCCACTTT.

This clonotype was picked up many times. The chain is built from TRBV27 and TRBJ2-5; maybe TRBD2 (5 bases). Germline V gene data show CDR1 as MNHEY and CDR2 as SMNVEV (reference sequence). The CDR3 totals 13 residues. Trimming stripped 2 bases from V and 7 bases from J, with 11 bases between. CDR3 nucleotide sequence: TGTGCCAGCAGTTTAAGTCTAGAGGGGACCCAGTACTTC. It encodes CASSLSLEGTQYF.

The V and J genes are TRBV5-5 and TRBJ2-1; D is unclear. The CDR3 runs to 17 residues. CDR1 SGHKS and CDR2 YYEKEE come from the germline V gene (reference sequence). V was clipped by 0 bases and J by 3 bases, with 16 bases between them. For the CDR3, the DNA is TGTGCCAGCAGCTTGGGTCAGCTTCCAATCGGCTACAATGAGCAGTTCTTC. Its protein product is CASSLGQLPIGYNEQFF.

This clonotype occurred many times. The gene calls are TRBV27 and TRBJ2-4; perhaps D is TRBD1 or TRBD2 (5 bases each). The germline V gene encodes CDR1 MNHEY and CDR2 SMNVEV (reference sequence). The CDR3 totals 15 residues. Trimming took 5 bases from V and 3 from J, leaving 14 bases between them. CDR3 sequence: CASSPRDLDKNIQYF. CDR3 in DNA: TGTGCCAGCAGTCCCCGGGACCTAGACAAAAACATTCAGTACTTC.

This clonotype was seen many times. The chain is built from TRBV20-1 and TRBJ1-2; D is perhaps TRBD1 (6 bases). The CDR3 has 15 residues. Germline loops: CDR1 DFQATT, CDR2 SNEGSKA (reference sequence). Trimming left V 5 bases short and J 5 bases short, with 21 bases between. DNA of the CDR3: TGCAGTGCTTCAGTTGGGGGCGGGGCTGAGTATGGCTACACCTTC. Translated: CSASVGGGAEYGYTF.

This clonotype was recorded at least ten times. The chain has TRBV19 and TRBJ1-1; D not certain. V was clipped by 6 bases and J by 5 bases, with 7 bases between them. The CDR3 spans 11 residues. The germline V gene encodes CDR1 LNHDA and CDR2 SQIVND (reference sequence). The CDR3 loop is CASRRRTEAFF. The CDR3, as DNA: TGTGCCAGTAGGCGACGGACTGAAGCTTTCTTT.

The chain employs TRBV30 and TRBJ2-5; perhaps TRBD1 as D (5 bases). The germline V gene has CDR1 GTSNPN and CDR2 SVGIG (reference sequence). This CDR3 has 11 residues. With 6 bases removed from V and 7 bases from J, the gap between germline ends came to 12 bases. The CDR3 nucleotides read TGTGCCTGCGCCCTTACAGGGACCCAGTACTTC. Translation: CACALTGTQYF.

The chain carries TRBV7-2 and TRBJ1-6; D remains ambiguous. V shed 1 base and J shed 5 bases, with 9 bases lying between them. This CDR3 spans 15 amino acids. In germline, CDR1 is SGHTA, CDR2 FQGNSA. The CDR3 here is CASSLEGLHNSPLHF. The CDR3 DNA sequence: TGTGCCAGCAGCTTAGAAGGGCTGCATAATTCACCCCTCCACTTT.

Many counts were recorded for this clonotype. The rearrangement joins TRBV18 to TRBJ2-7, with D hard to call. CDR3 length equals 11 residues. Germline-derived CDR1 and CDR2 are KGHSH and LQKENI. Trimming cost V 3 bases and J 4 bases, with 4 bases left between them. CDR3 sequence (DNA): TGTGCCAGCTCACCCCAGTACGAGCAGTACTTC. The encoded protein is CASSPQYEQYF.

At least ten counts were recorded for this clonotype. The chain combines TRBV12-3 or TRBV12-4 with TRBJ1-3; TRBD1 aligns across 7 bases. The CDR3 loop spans 15 amino acids. V lost 6 bases, J lost 11 bases, and 16 bases stayed unmatched. In DNA, the CDR3 is TGTGCCAGCAGACTCCACAGGGGCTTTGGTAGCGCCATATATTTT. Translating it yields CASRLHRGFGSAIYF.

The V and J genes are TRBV29-1 and TRBJ2-7, with 9 bases that match TRBD1. Germline V gives CDR1 SQVTM, CDR2 ANQGSEA. The CDR3 spans 12 residues. V was clipped by 4 bases and J by 4 bases; unmatched bases: 2. CDR3 bases: TGCAGCGTTGGGACAGGGGTGTACGAGCAGTACTTC. Encoded protein: CSVGTGVYEQYF.

The rearrangement uses TRBV7-2 and TRBJ2-5, with 11 nucleotides matching TRBD2. The CDR3 is 15 amino acids. Germline-derived CDR1 and CDR2 are SGHTA and FQGNSA. Trimming took 9 bases from V and 2 from J; bases not matched to a gene: 8. CDR3 DNA: TGTGCCAGTGGGGGGGGGACTAGCGGACAAGAGACCCAGTACTTC. Amino acids: CASGGGTSGQETQYF.

This clonotype has only a few counts. This CDR3 is CASPRGQGLWNEQFF. Written as DNA, the CDR3 is TGTGCCAGCCCGAGGGGACAGGGTCTTTGGAATGAGCAGTTCTTC. The rearrangement links TRBV28 to TRBJ2-1, with 9 bases aligning to TRBD1. The ends lost 8 bases at V and 7 bases at J; junction bases unmatched: 12. Germline V gene lookup returns CDR1 MDHEN and CDR2 SYDVKM. There are 15 residues in the CDR3.

This rearrangement joins TRBV19 to TRBJ2-1; the match to TRBD2 covers 8 bases. Unmatched junction bases numbered 8, after V lost 1 base and J lost 9 bases. Per germline, CDR1 LNHDA and CDR2 SQIVND (reference sequence). The CDR3 extends over 15 amino acids. In DNA, the CDR3 is TGTGCCAGTAGTATAGTTGCAGCGGGAGTAAGTGAGCAGTTCTTC. Its translation: CASSIVAAGVSEQFF.

In this sample, this clonotype turned up a few times. V usage is TRBV6-2 or TRBV6-3 and J usage is TRBJ1-4; D is perhaps TRBD1 (6 bases). Germline V gene lookup returns CDR1 MNHEY and CDR2 SVGEGT. CDR3 size: 14 residues. Trimming shortened V by 11 bases and J by 4 bases, and 17 bases separated the two germline ends. CDR3 coding DNA: TGTGCCCTCGGAGGGGGGCCAGTTAATGAAAAACTGTTTTTT. Translating gives CALGGGPVNEKLFF.

This clonotype appeared many times. The chain has TRBV19 and TRBJ1-5, with D possibly being TRBD1 (5 bases). Germline V gives CDR1 LNHDA, CDR2 SQIVND (reference sequence). The CDR3 loop spans 13 amino acids. The V and J ends lost 6 bases and 5 bases respectively, with 11 bases between them. The CDR3 region is CASRNQGDQPQHF. The CDR3 DNA is TGTGCCAGTAGAAACCAGGGTGATCAGCCCCAGCATTTT.

This clonotype came up many times. This chain connects TRBV7-8 to TRBJ2-1, with D possibly being TRBD1 (6 bases). Germline V lookup: CDR1 SGHVS, CDR2 FQNEAQ. V lost 1 base and J 7 bases, leaving 14 bases between the germline ends. The CDR3 loop spans 15 amino acids. The CDR3: CASSLGAGEWNEQFF. Written as DNA, the CDR3 is TGTGCCAGCAGCTTAGGGGCAGGGGAATGGAATGAGCAGTTCTTC.

This clonotype has a handful of counts. V is TRBV10-1 and J is TRBJ1-6; 8 positions match TRBD1. This CDR3 contains 14 residues. The ends lost 2 bases at V and 10 bases at J; junction bases unmatched: 4. Germline V CDR1 and CDR2: WNHNN, SYGVQD (reference sequence). The CDR3 bases are TGCGCCAGCAGTGAGAAGACAGGGGTATCACCCCTCCACTTT. This encodes CASSEKTGVSPLHF.

This rearrangement joins TRBV2 to TRBJ2-3; no clear D gene. CDR3 size: 14 residues. Trimming pared 8 bases from V and 4 bases from J, leaving 16 bases between. CDR1 and CDR2 from the germline V gene are SNHLY and FYNNEI. The CDR3 coding sequence is TGTGCCAGCCATCCTCGTAAGCCCCCAGATACGCAGTATTTT. This encodes CASHPRKPPDTQYF. Filled out from reference TRBV2 and TRBJ2-3, the complete variable domain reads EPEVTQTPSHQVTQMGQEVILRCVPISNHLYFYWYRQILGQKVEFLVSFYNNEISEKSEIFDDQFSVERPDGSNFTLKIRSTKLEDSAMYFCASHPRKPPDTQYFGPGTRLTVL.

This clonotype has a count of ten or more. The chain recombines TRBV10-2 with TRBJ2-7, with 10 positions matching TRBD2. This CDR3 region has 15 residues. J lost 2 bases, V lost 3 bases, and 4 bases had no gene match. Germline V gene lookup returns CDR1 WSHSY and CDR2 SAAADI. CDR3 in amino acids: CASSDPSGRPYEQYF. The CDR3, as DNA: TGCGCCAGCAGTGACCCTAGCGGGAGACCCTACGAGCAGTACTTC.

This clonotype was counted only a few times. The chain carries TRBV27 and TRBJ2-7; D perhaps matches TRBD2 (5 bases). V was clipped by 9 bases and J by 0 bases, with 9 bases between them. Per the germline V gene, CDR1 is MNHEY and CDR2 is SMNVEV (reference sequence). The CDR3 contains 12 residues. CDR3 coding DNA: TGTGCCAGAAGACTAAACTCCTACGAGCAGTACTTC. The encoded protein is CARRLNSYEQYF.

This clonotype was seen at least ten times. This chain uses TRBV29-1 with TRBJ1-1; no firm D call. The CDR3 loop spans 15 amino acids. CDR1 is SQVTM and CDR2 is ANQGSEA in the germline V gene. V lost 2 bases, J lost 0 bases, and 13 bases lay in between. This chain's CDR3 is CSVEKRQGMNTEAFF. Here the CDR3 DNA reads TGCAGCGTTGAAAAAAGGCAAGGGATGAACACTGAAGCTTTCTTT. Drawing the rest from reference TRBV29-1 and TRBJ1-1, the complete variable domain is SAVISQKPSRDICQRGTSLTIQCQVDSQVTMMFWYRQQPGQSLTLIATANQGSEATYESGFVIDKFPISRPNLTFSTLTVSNMSPEDSSIYLCSVEKRQGMNTEAFFGQGTRLTVV.